This T cell receptor beta chain was recorded in a study of neurological immune-mediated disorders. For the study at large: There were around 34 multiple sclerosis patients; about 30 were relapsing-remitting and 3 were secondary progressive.

Whole-study findings and limits: Among 34 multiple sclerosis patients, 18 had repertoires that phylogenetic grouping placed in one related-CDR3 cluster, a possible signature.

Regarding this clonotype: No antigen is known for it.

As for the cDNA, it was generated by 5'RACE with 10-nucleotide random UMIs. Using its own MiXCR run on the 5' RACE reads, TCRdb lists one record per CDR3 protein. Among about 53,000 distinct CDR3 sequences, under 4.5% were seen once, and the ten largest hold around 3.3%. The study built unsorted libraries from 2 million PBMCs kept at -80 C. The V and J ends lost 0 bases and 4 bases, in that order; junction bases with no gene match: 10. The CDR3 is made up of 18 amino acids. From germline, CDR1 is SGHTA and CDR2 FQGNSA. The TCR was taken from a woman in her thirties with multiple sclerosis. The V call is TRBV7-2, the J call TRBJ2-1, with 9 bases identical to TRBD2. Specimen: PBMCs. Here the CDR3 reads CASSLAVSGSRGYNEQFF. The CDR3 DNA reads TGTGCCAGCAGCTTAGCGGTTAGCGGGAGTAGAGGTTACAATGAGCAGTTCTTC.